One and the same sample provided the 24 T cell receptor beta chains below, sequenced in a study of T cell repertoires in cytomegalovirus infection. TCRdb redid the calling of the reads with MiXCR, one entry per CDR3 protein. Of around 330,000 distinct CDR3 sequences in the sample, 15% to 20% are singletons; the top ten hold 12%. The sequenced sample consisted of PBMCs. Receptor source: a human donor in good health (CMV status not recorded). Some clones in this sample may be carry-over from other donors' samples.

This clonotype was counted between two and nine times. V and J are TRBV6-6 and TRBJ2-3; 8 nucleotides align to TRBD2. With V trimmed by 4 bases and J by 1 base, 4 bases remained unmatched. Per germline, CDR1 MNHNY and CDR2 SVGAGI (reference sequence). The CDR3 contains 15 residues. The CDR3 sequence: CASSFGRGGTDTQYF. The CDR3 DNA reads TGTGCCAGCAGTTTCGGGCGGGGGGGCACAGATACGCAGTATTTT.

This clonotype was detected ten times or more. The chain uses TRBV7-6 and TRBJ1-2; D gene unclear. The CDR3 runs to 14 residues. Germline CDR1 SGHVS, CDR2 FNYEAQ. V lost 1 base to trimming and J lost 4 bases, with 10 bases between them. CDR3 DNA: TGTGCCAGCAGCTTAGAGGCAGGCCCCTATGGCTACACCTTC. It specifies CASSLEAGPYGYTF.

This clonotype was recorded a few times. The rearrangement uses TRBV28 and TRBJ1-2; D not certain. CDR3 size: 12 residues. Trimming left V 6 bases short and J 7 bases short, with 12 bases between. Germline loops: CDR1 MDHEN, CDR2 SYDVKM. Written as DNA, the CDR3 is TGTGCCAGCAGCCCCTACTCTACTGGCTACACCTTC. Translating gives CASSPYSTGYTF.

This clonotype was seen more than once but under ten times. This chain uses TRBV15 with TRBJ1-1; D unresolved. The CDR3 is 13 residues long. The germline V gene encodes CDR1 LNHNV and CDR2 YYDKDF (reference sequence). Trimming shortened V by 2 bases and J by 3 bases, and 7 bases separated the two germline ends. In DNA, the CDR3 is TGTGCCACCAGCAGACAGGAGGACACTGAAGCTTTCTTT. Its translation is CATSRQEDTEAFF.

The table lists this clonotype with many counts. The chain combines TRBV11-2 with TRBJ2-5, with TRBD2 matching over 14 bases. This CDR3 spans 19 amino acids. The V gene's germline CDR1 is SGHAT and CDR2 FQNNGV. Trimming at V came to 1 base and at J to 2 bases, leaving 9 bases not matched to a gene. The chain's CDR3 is CASSLAPGLAGGVQETQYF. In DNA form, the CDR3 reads TGTGCCAGCAGCTTAGCCCCAGGACTAGCGGGGGGCGTACAAGAGACCCAGTACTTC. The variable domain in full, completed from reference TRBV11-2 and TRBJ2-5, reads EAGVAQSPRYKIIEKRQSVAFWCNPISGHATLYWYQQILGQGPKLLIQFQNNGVVDDSQLPKDRFSAERLKGVDSTLKIQPAKLEDSAVYLCASSLAPGLAGGVQETQYFGPGTRLLVL.

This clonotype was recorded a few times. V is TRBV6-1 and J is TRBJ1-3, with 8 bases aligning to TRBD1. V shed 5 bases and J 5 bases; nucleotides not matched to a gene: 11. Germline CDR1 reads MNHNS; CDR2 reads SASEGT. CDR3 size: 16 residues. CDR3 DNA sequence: TGTGCCAGCAGTTACGCCGGGACAGGTTCGAGAAACACCATATATTTT. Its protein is CASSYAGTGSRNTIYF.

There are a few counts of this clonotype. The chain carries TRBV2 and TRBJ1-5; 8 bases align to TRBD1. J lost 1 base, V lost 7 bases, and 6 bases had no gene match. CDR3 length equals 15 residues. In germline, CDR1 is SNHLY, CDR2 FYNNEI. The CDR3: CASTRTGNSNQPQHF. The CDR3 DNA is TGTGCCAGCACCCGGACAGGGAACAGCAATCAGCCCCAGCATTTT.

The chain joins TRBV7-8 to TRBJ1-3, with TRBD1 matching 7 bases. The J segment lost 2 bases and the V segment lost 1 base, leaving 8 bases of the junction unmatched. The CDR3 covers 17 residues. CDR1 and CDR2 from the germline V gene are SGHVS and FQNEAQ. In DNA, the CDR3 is TGTGCCAGCAGCTTAGACAGGGGACCGAGCGCTGGAAACACCATATATTTT. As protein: CASSLDRGPSAGNTIYF. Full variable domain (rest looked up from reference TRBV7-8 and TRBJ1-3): GAGVSQSPRYKVAKRGQDVALRCDPISGHVSLFWYQQALGQGPEFLTYFQNEAQLDKSGLPSDRFFAERPEGSVSTLKIQRTQQEDSAVYLCASSLDRGPSAGNTIYFGEGSWLTVV.

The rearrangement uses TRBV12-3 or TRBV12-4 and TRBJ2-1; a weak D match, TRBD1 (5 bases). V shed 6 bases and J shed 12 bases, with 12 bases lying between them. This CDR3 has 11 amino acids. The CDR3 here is CASSPRVGQFF. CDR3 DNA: TGTGCCAGCAGCCCCAGGGTGGGGCAGTTCTTC.

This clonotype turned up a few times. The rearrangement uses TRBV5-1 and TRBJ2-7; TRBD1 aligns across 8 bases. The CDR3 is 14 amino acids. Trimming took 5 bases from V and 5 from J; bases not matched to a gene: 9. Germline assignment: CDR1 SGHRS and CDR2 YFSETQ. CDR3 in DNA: TGCGCCAGCAGTTCGGGACAGGCGGCCGACGAGCAGTACTTC. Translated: CASSSGQAADEQYF.

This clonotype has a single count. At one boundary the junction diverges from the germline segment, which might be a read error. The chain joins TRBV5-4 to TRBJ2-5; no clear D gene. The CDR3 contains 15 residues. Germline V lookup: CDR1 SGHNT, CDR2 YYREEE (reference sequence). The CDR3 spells CVSSIRTAAQETQYF. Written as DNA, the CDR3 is TGTGTCAGCAGCATAAGGACGGCAGCACAAGAGACCCAGTACTTC.

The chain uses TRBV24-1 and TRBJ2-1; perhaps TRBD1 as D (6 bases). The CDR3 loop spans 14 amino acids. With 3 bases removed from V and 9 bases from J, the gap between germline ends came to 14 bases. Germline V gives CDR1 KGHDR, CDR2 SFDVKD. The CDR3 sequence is CATSDAKGVAEQFF. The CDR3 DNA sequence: TGTGCCACCAGTGATGCAAAGGGGGTCGCTGAGCAGTTCTTC.

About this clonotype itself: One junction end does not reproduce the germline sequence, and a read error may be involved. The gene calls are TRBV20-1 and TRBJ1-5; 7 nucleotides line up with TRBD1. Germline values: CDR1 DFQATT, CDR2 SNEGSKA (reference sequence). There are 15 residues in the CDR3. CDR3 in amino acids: CSARDSQNSSQPQHF. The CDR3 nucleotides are TGCAGTGCTCGGGACAGCCAAAATAGCAGTCAGCCCCAGCATTTT.

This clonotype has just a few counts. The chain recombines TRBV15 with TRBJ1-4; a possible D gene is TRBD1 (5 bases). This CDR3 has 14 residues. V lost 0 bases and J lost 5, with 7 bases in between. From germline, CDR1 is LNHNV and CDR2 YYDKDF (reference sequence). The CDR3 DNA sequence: TGTGCCACCAGCAGAGATCGGGGGAATGAAAAACTGTTTTTT. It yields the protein CATSRDRGNEKLFF.

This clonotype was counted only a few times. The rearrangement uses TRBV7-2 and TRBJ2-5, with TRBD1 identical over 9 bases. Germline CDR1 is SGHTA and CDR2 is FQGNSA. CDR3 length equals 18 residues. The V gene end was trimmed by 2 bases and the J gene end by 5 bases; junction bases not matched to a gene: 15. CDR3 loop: CASSLLFPGQGMRETQYF. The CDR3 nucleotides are TGTGCCAGCAGCTTACTATTCCCCGGACAGGGGATGAGGGAGACCCAGTACTTC. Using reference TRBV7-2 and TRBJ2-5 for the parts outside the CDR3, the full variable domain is GAGVSQSPSNKVTEKGKDVELRCDPISGHTALYWYRQSLGQGLEFLIYFQGNSAPDKSGLPSDRFSAERTGGSVSTLTIQRTQQEDSAVYLCASSLLFPGQGMRETQYFGPGTRLLVL.

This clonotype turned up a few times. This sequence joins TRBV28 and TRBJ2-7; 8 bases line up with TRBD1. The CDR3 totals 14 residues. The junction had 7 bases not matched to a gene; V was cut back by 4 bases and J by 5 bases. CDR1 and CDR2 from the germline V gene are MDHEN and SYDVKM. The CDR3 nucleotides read TGTGCCAGCAGTTCCGAGGACAGGGTTGACGAGCAGTACTTC. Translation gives CASSSEDRVDEQYF.

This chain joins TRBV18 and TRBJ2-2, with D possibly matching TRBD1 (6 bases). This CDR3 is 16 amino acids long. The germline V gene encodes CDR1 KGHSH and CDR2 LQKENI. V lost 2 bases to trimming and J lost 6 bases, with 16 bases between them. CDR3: CASSPVAGRGAGELFF. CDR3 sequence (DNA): TGTGCCAGCTCACCAGTTGCGGGCAGGGGCGCCGGGGAGCTGTTTTTT.

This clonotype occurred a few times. The CDR3 reads CASSFTVLNTEAFF. In nucleotides, the CDR3 is TGTGCCAGCAGTTTTACGGTGCTGAACACTGAAGCTTTCTTT. The rearrangement links TRBV12-3 or TRBV12-4 to TRBJ1-1, with D unclear. Trimming shortened V by 3 bases and J by 0 bases, and 8 bases separated the two germline ends. The CDR3 has 14 amino acids.

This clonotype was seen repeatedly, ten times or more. Here the CDR3 DNA reads TGTGCCAGCAACCCCAGCCTTAGCACAGATACGCAGTATTTT. Encoded protein: CASNPSLSTDTQYF. This rearrangement joins TRBV11-2 to TRBJ2-3, with D hard to call. Germline CDR1 and CDR2: SGHAT and FQNNGV. The CDR3 contains 14 residues. Trimming removed 7 bases from V and 0 bases from J, with 11 bases in between. Full variable domain (outside the CDR3, taken from reference TRBV11-2 and TRBJ2-3): EAGVAQSPRYKIIEKRQSVAFWCNPISGHATLYWYQQILGQGPKLLIQFQNNGVVDDSQLPKDRFSAERLKGVDSTLKIQPAKLEDSAVYLCASNPSLSTDTQYFGPGTRLTVL.

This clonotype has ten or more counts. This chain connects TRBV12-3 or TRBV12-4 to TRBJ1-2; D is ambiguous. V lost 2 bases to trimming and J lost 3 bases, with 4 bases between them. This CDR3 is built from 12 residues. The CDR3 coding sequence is TGTGCCAGCAGTTTACCTTACTATGGCTACACCTTC. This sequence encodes CASSLPYYGYTF.

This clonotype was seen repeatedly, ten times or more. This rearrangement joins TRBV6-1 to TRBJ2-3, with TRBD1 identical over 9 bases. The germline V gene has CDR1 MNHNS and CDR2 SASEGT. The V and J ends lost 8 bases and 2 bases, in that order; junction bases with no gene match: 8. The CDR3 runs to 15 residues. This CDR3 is CASYGQGSLTDTQYF. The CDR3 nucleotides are TGTGCCAGCTACGGACAGGGGAGTCTCACAGATACGCAGTATTTT.

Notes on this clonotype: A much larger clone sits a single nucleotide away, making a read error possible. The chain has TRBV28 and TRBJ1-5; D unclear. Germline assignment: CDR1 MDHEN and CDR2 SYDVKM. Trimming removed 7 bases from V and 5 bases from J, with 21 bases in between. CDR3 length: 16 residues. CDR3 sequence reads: CASILASGWSDQPQHF. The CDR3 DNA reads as TGTGCCAGCATCCTAGCCTCGGGTTGGAGCGATCAGCCCCAGCATTTT.

DNA of the CDR3: TGTGCCAGCAGACCCCGGGGGGGCAGCACAGATACGCAGTATTTT. It yields the protein CASRPRGGSTDTQYF. V is TRBV5-4 and J is TRBJ2-3; TRBD2 matches 8 bases. Germline CDR1 SGHNT, CDR2 YYREEE (reference sequence). The CDR3 totals 15 residues. The V and J ends lost 5 bases and 0 bases, in that order; junction bases with no gene match: 5. The full variable domain, in which reference TRBV5-4 and TRBJ2-3 provide the parts outside the CDR3, is ETGVTQSPTHLIKTRGQQVTLRCSSQSGHNTVSWYQQALGQGPQFIFQYYREEENGRGNFPPRFSGLQFPNYSSELNVNALELDDSALYLCASRPRGGSTDTQYFGPGTRLTVL.

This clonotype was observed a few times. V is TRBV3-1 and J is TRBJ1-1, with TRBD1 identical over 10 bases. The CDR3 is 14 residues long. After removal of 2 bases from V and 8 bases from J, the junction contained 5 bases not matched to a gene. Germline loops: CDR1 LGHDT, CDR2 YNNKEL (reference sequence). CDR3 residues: CASSQSTGGYEAFF. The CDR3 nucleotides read TGTGCCAGCAGCCAATCGACAGGGGGCTACGAAGCTTTCTTT.